This passage covers 28 T cell receptor beta chains from one sample sequenced in a study of blood T cell repertoires in COVID-19. Here immunoSEQ multiplex PCR was the method, and the copy in TCRdb shows in-frame clones only, minus some. Of roughly 260,000 clones in the sample, approximately 91% were seen once. Sequencing was performed on peripheral blood. These receptors were collected from a woman aged 40 to 50 who had recovered from COVID-19.

J is TRBJ2-7 and V is TRBV6-2 or TRBV6-3, with 11 bases identical to TRBD2. V shed 2 bases and J 7 bases; nucleotides not matched to a gene: 7. The germline V gene encodes CDR1 MNHEY and CDR2 SVGEGT. This CDR3 comprises 15 residues. The CDR3 protein is CASSYLAGGPGEQYF. CDR3 bases: TGTGCCAGCAGTTACCTAGCGGGGGGTCCGGGGGAGCAGTACTTC.

The chain combines TRBV5-1 with TRBJ2-5; tentatively, D is TRBD2 (6 bases). This CDR3 has 16 residues. Deletions cut 1 base from V and 2 bases from J, with 15 bases between. The germline V gene has CDR1 SGHRS and CDR2 YFSETQ. This CDR3 is CASSLISGGAQETQYF. The CDR3 DNA sequence: TGCGCCAGCAGCTTGATTAGCGGAGGGGCTCAAGAGACCCAGTACTTC.

The chain combines TRBV4-2 with TRBJ2-5; TRBD2 might be the D (5 bases). The length of the CDR3 is 12 residues. Germline CDR1 LGHNA, CDR2 YNFKEQ. V lost 2 bases to trimming and J lost 7 bases, with 8 bases between them. CDR3 in DNA: TGTGCCAGCAGCCAATCTCGGGGGACCCAGTACTTC. As protein: CASSQSRGTQYF.

CDR3 DNA: TGTGCCAGCAGTTATGACACCGCCTACGAGCAGTACTTC. Translated, it gives CASSYDTAYEQYF. This rearrangement joins TRBV6-2 or TRBV6-3 to TRBJ2-7; no definite D call. The CDR3 runs 13 residues. The germline gives CDR1 MNHEY, CDR2 SVGEGT. Trimming removed 3 bases from V and 2 bases from J, with 8 bases in between.

The chain carries TRBV4-3 and TRBJ1-2, with 9 nucleotides matching TRBD1. The CDR3 totals 15 residues. Germline-derived CDR1 and CDR2 are LGHNA and YSLEER. Germline trimming cut 1 base from V and 6 bases from J; bases unmatched to any gene: 6. The CDR3: CASSQVTTGGNGYTF. The CDR3 DNA sequence: TGCGCCAGCAGCCAAGTGACGACAGGGGGAAATGGCTACACCTTC.

This sequence joins TRBV7-9 and TRBJ2-7; 11 bases match TRBD1. After removal of 7 bases from V and 1 base from J, the junction contained 9 bases not matched to a gene. The CDR3 sequence is 16 residues long. Germline CDR1 is SEHNR and CDR2 is FQNEAQ (reference sequence). The CDR3 region has the DNA TGTGCCAGCATCGACGTAGGACAGGGGGCATCCTACGAGCAGTACTTC. This gives the protein CASIDVGQGASYEQYF.

This chain joins TRBV7-9 and TRBJ2-3, with TRBD2 matching 13 bases. V shed 5 bases, J shed 5 bases, and the junction held 10 bases outside the gene matches. The CDR3 totals 17 residues. Germline CDR1 is SEHNR and CDR2 is FQNEAQ (reference sequence). In DNA form, the CDR3 reads TGTGCCAGCAGCCAACGACCCGGGACTAGCGGGGAAGATACGCAGTATTTT. This encodes CASSQRPGTSGEDTQYF.

This chain links TRBV18 with TRBJ2-3; 8 nucleotides align to TRBD1. With 1 base clipped from V and 1 base from J, the junction kept 7 bases outside the gene matches. Germline V gives CDR1 KGHSH, CDR2 LQKENI. This CDR3 contains 17 residues. The CDR3 sequence: CASSPLRPGGRTDTQYF. The CDR3 DNA reads as TGTGCCAGCTCACCACTAAGGCCAGGGGGCCGCACAGATACGCAGTATTTT.

The V and J genes are TRBV6-4 and TRBJ2-1; possibly TRBD1 for D (6 bases). The CDR3 runs 14 residues. Trimming cost V 8 bases and J 5 bases, with 16 bases left between them. Per the germline V gene, CDR1 is MRHNA and CDR2 is SNTAGT. CDR3 coding DNA: TGTGCCAGCGGCTCAGGGGTAAGGAACAATGAGCAGTTCTTC. Translating it yields CASGSGVRNNEQFF.

The chain carries TRBV13 and TRBJ2-7; D not certain. Germline CDR1 reads PRHDT; CDR2 reads FYEKMQ (reference sequence). The V end was cut by 5 bases, the J end by 6 bases, with 11 bases between. This CDR3 is 12 amino acids long. In DNA form, the CDR3 reads TGTGCCAGCAGCGATACAGCCCGCGAGCAGTACTTC. The encoded protein is CASSDTAREQYF.

This chain joins TRBV5-4 and TRBJ2-3; 10 bases map to TRBD1. The CDR3 is made up of 18 amino acids. Germline CDR1 SGHNT, CDR2 YYREEE (reference sequence). Unmatched junction bases numbered 10, after V lost 2 bases and J lost 1 base. CDR3: CASSFGTGVRWGTDTQYF. Written as DNA, the CDR3 is TGTGCCAGCAGCTTCGGGACAGGGGTTCGGTGGGGCACAGATACGCAGTATTTT.

The chain links TRBV6-5 to TRBJ2-7, with 7 bases identical to TRBD1. The CDR3 totals 13 residues. CDR1 and CDR2 (germline): MNHEY, SVGAGI. V was clipped by 4 bases and J by 5 bases; unmatched bases: 5. The CDR3 DNA reads as TGTGCCAGCAGTTGGACAGGACCGAACGAGCAGTACTTC. Its protein product is CASSWTGPNEQYF.

CDR3 loop: CASSPTTSGRGEQYF. CDR3 in DNA: TGTGCCAGCAGCCCCACGACTAGCGGGAGAGGTGAGCAGTACTTC. The rearrangement joins TRBV7-2 to TRBJ2-7; 12 nucleotides agree with TRBD2. Germline values: CDR1 SGHTA, CDR2 FQGNSA. V shed 5 bases and J 7 bases; nucleotides not matched to a gene: 9. CDR3 length: 15 amino acids.

The chain combines TRBV7-9 with TRBJ2-3; the D is unclear. There are 15 residues in the CDR3. Germline V CDR1 and CDR2: SEHNR, FQNEAQ (reference sequence). Trimming took 1 base from V and 3 from J, leaving 11 bases between them. The CDR3 loop is CASSLEYSRTDTQYF. CDR3 DNA: TGTGCCAGCAGCTTAGAATATTCGCGGACAGATACGCAGTATTTT.

V and J are TRBV1 and TRBJ2-1; TRBD1 reflects the table's D call only, with no check against the DNA. TRBV1 is annotated as a pseudogene. The CDR3 is 17 residues long. CDR3 DNA: TGCACCAGCACCTCCATCCCCCAGTCCCTCTCCTACAATGAGCAGTTCTTC. Its translation: CTSTSIPQSLSYNEQFF.

The chain combines TRBV7-9 with TRBJ2-1; maybe TRBD2 (5 bases). Looked up from germline, CDR1 is SEHNR and CDR2 is FQNEAQ (reference sequence). This CDR3 is built from 15 residues. The germline V and J ends were trimmed by 5 bases and 15 bases, with 26 bases remaining between them. CDR3 DNA sequence: TGTGCCAGCAGCCTACACGAGGGCCGTCTCGGAGGCACGTTCTTC. Its translation: CASSLHEGRLGGTFF.

The chain uses TRBV7-6 and TRBJ2-1, with 12 nucleotides matching TRBD2. In germline, CDR1 is SGHVS, CDR2 FNYEAQ. The CDR3 has 17 amino acids. The V gene end was trimmed by 2 bases and the J gene end by 4 bases; junction bases not matched to a gene: 6. DNA for the CDR3: TGTGCCAGCAGCTTACAAGCGGGACTAGCGGGTTACAATGAGCAGTTCTTC. It specifies CASSLQAGLAGYNEQFF.

V gene TRBV3-1 (or the pseudogene TRBV3-2) combines with J gene TRBJ1-4; D uncertain. From germline, CDR1 is LGHDT and CDR2 YNNKEL (reference sequence). The CDR3 is 16 residues long. The V end lost 0 bases, the J end lost 8 bases, and 16 bases lay between the germline ends. The chain's CDR3 is CASSQDSLDVREKLFF. CDR3 bases: TGTGCCAGCAGCCAAGATTCCTTAGATGTCCGGGAAAAACTGTTTTTT.

The V gene is TRBV27, the J gene TRBJ2-7, with unresolved D. The CDR3 length is 13 residues. Trimming removed 3 bases from V and 2 bases from J, with 8 bases in between. CDR1 is MNHEY and CDR2 is SMNVEV in the germline V gene (reference sequence). CDR3 residues: CASSFTVAYEQYF. The DNA of the CDR3 is TGTGCCAGCAGTTTTACGGTTGCCTACGAGCAGTACTTC.

The chain carries TRBV18 and TRBJ1-5, with 8 bases fitting TRBD1. The CDR3 spans 13 residues. V trimming: 5 bases; J trimming: 5 bases; junction bases outside the gene matches: 2. Germline V gene sequence: CDR1 KGHSH, CDR2 LQKENI. DNA for the CDR3: TGTGCCAGCTCAGGACAGGGATATCAGCCCCAGCATTTT. This encodes CASSGQGYQPQHF.

V gene TRBV11-3 combines with J gene TRBJ2-7; the match to TRBD2 covers 7 bases. J was trimmed by 5 bases and V by 0 bases; bases with no gene match: 10. Per the germline V gene, CDR1 is SGHNT and CDR2 is YENEEA. The CDR3 is 16 residues long. CDR3 coding DNA: TGTGCCAGCAGCTTAGATCACGGGGGAGGGCCGCACGAGCAGTACTTC. It translates to CASSLDHGGGPHEQYF.

This clone was seen only once. V usage is TRBV7-6 and J usage is TRBJ1-2, with D tentatively TRBD1 (6 bases). CDR3 size: 16 residues. V lost 1 base to trimming and J lost 2 bases, with 14 bases between them. Per the germline V gene, CDR1 is SGHVS and CDR2 is FNYEAQ. The CDR3 is CASSLEPAGANYGYTF. DNA for the CDR3: TGTGCCAGCAGCTTAGAGCCCGCAGGGGCAAACTATGGCTACACCTTC.

This chain uses TRBV19 with TRBJ2-7; 10 bases are shared with TRBD2. V shed 4 bases and J 2 bases; nucleotides not matched to a gene: 14. Germline CDR1 and CDR2: LNHDA and SQIVND (reference sequence). CDR3 length equals 18 residues. As DNA, the CDR3 is TGTGCCAGTAGTAGGAGGCTAGCGGGGGACCCGGGCACCTACGAGCAGTACTTC. Translating gives CASSRRLAGDPGTYEQYF.

This chain joins TRBV5-8 and TRBJ2-5; 8 positions match TRBD2. CDR3 size: 15 residues. Trimming cost V 1 base and J 7 bases; bases outside gene matches: 9. Per the germline V gene, CDR1 is SGHTS and CDR2 is YDEGEE. DNA for the CDR3: TGTGCCAGCAGCTTGCTCGCCGGGAGGGCGGTGACCCAGTACTTC. The encoded protein is CASSLLAGRAVTQYF.

J is TRBJ2-7 and V is TRBV9; 9 bases map to TRBD1. Germline trimming cut 2 bases from V and 2 bases from J; bases unmatched to any gene: 2. CDR1 is SGDLS, CDR2 YYNGEE, per germline. The CDR3 loop spans 14 amino acids. The DNA for the CDR3 is TGTGCCAGCAGCGTCGGACAGGGGCCCTACGAGCAGTACTTC. Translating it yields CASSVGQGPYEQYF.

The chain has TRBV3-1 (or the pseudogene TRBV3-2) and TRBJ1-2; tentative D call: TRBD1 (6 bases). CDR1 and CDR2 from the germline V gene are LGHDT and YNNKEL (reference sequence). CDR3 size: 14 residues. V was pared by 5 bases and J by 2 bases, with 12 bases between. CDR3 in DNA: TGTGCCAGCAGCTTGACAGGAACCAACTATGGCTACACCTTC. This translates into CASSLTGTNYGYTF.

The CDR3 DNA reads TGTGCCAGCAGCTTAGATTTAATTCGGGACAGGGGGAATGAGCAGTTCTTC. This encodes CASSLDLIRDRGNEQFF. The gene calls are TRBV11-3 and TRBJ2-1; 11 nucleotides align to TRBD1. The germline CDR1 and CDR2 sequences are SGHNT and YENEEA. The CDR3 contains 17 residues. The V and J ends lost 0 bases and 7 bases, in that order; junction bases with no gene match: 8.

This clone was counted once. The chain is built from TRBV6-6 and TRBJ1-4; 7 bases agree with TRBD1. The V segment lost 0 bases and the J segment 2 bases; nucleotides outside the gene matches: 3. Per the germline V gene, CDR1 is MNHNY and CDR2 is SVGAGI (reference sequence). This CDR3 region has 16 residues. The CDR3 spells CASSYSKGQTNEKLFF. The CDR3 DNA reads as TGTGCCAGCAGTTACTCCAAGGGACAGACTAATGAAAAACTGTTTTTT.